The 12 T cell receptor beta chains in this list originate from one sample, sequenced in a study of control samples from healthy donors and cancer patients. Only in-frame clones appear in the TCRdb table, and some are missing; sequencing was by immunoSEQ multiplex PCR. The sample has about 130,000 clones; around 93% are singletons. Sequencing used blood. The receptors originated from a man between 18 and 29 years old in good health.

The chain is built from TRBV12-3 or TRBV12-4 and TRBJ2-7; D remains ambiguous. V lost 6 bases and J 3 bases, leaving 12 bases between the germline ends. There are 13 residues in the CDR3. CDR3 protein: CASSLTNLYEQYF. The CDR3 nucleotides are TGTGCCAGCAGCCTGACGAACCTCTACGAGCAGTACTTC.

The chain joins TRBV18 to TRBJ2-2; possibly TRBD1 for D (5 bases). The CDR3 totals 15 residues. The germline V and J ends were trimmed by 0 bases and 6 bases, with 11 bases remaining between them. CDR1 is KGHSH and CDR2 is LQKENI in the germline V gene. The CDR3 here is CASSPPAGLAGELFF. CDR3 in DNA: TGTGCCAGCTCACCACCGGCAGGGCTGGCCGGGGAGCTGTTTTTT.

CDR3 loop: CASSLDLADTQYF. CDR3 in DNA: TGTGCCAGCAGCTTAGATCTAGCAGATACGCAGTATTTT. The chain joins TRBV11-3 to TRBJ2-3; D is uncertain. Germline V lookup: CDR1 SGHNT, CDR2 YENEEA. The ends were cut back, 0 bases at V and 4 bases at J, with 5 bases in the middle. This CDR3 comprises 13 residues.

J is TRBJ1-1 and V is TRBV5-5, with TRBD1 identical over 9 bases. V shed 4 bases and J 7 bases; nucleotides not matched to a gene: 11. Germline V gene lookup returns CDR1 SGHKS and CDR2 YYEKEE (reference sequence). The CDR3 covers 15 residues. This CDR3 is CASSIITGGADEAFF. In DNA, the CDR3 is TGTGCCAGCAGCATAATTACAGGGGGCGCCGATGAAGCTTTCTTT. The full variable domain, with the rest looked up from reference TRBV5-5 and TRBJ1-1, is DAGVTQSPTHLIKTRGQQVTLRCSPISGHKSVSWYQQVLGQGPQFIFQYYEKEERGRGNFPDRFSARQFPNYSSELNVNALLLGDSALYLCASSIITGGADEAFFGQGTRLTVV.

The chain links TRBV2 to TRBJ1-2; possible D gene TRBD1, 6 bases. Germline CDR1 is SNHLY and CDR2 is FYNNEI. This CDR3 is built from 12 residues. V was pared by 4 bases and J by 8 bases, with 11 bases between. The CDR3 DNA follows: TGTGCCAGCAGTGGGGGGGCAGGAGGCTACACCTTC. Translating it yields CASSGGAGGYTF.

The chain combines TRBV10-2 with TRBJ2-1; 9 bases agree with TRBD2. The CDR3 totals 15 residues. The V gene's germline CDR1 is WSHSY and CDR2 SAAADI. V was pared by 6 bases and J by 0 bases, with 3 bases of the junction left unmatched. The CDR3 sequence is CASRPSGTSYNEQFF. DNA of the CDR3: TGCGCCAGCAGACCTAGCGGGACCTCCTACAATGAGCAGTTCTTC.

J is TRBJ2-1 and V is TRBV29-1, with D maybe TRBD1 (5 bases). Germline assignment: CDR1 SQVTM and CDR2 ANQGSEA. The CDR3 sequence is 13 residues long. Trimming took 4 bases from V and 4 from J, leaving 11 bases between them. CDR3 sequence reads: CSVAPTVYNEQFF. Here the CDR3 DNA reads TGCAGCGTTGCCCCGACAGTTTACAATGAGCAGTTCTTC.

The V gene is TRBV2, the J gene TRBJ2-4; the match to TRBD1 covers 9 bases. CDR1 SNHLY and CDR2 FYNNEI come from the germline V gene. The CDR3 is 15 residues long. The trim removed 3 bases at V and 4 bases at J, leaving 4 bases unmatched. The CDR3 spells CASSDYGTGKNIQYF. The DNA of the CDR3 is TGTGCCAGCAGTGATTATGGGACAGGGAAAAACATTCAGTACTTC.

The V and J genes are TRBV18 and TRBJ2-7, with D possibly matching TRBD1 (6 bases). V was trimmed by 5 bases and J by 5 bases, leaving 22 bases between them. CDR1 KGHSH and CDR2 LQKENI come from the germline V gene. This CDR3 region has 16 residues. The CDR3 reads CASSALRGQGSDEQYF. Written as DNA, the CDR3 is TGTGCCAGCTCAGCACTCCGGGGCCAGGGGTCTGACGAGCAGTACTTC.

This clone was counted once. V is TRBV20-1 and J is TRBJ2-4; D not certain. Trimming left V 1 base short and J 3 bases short, with 1 base between. Germline CDR1 is DFQATT and CDR2 is SNEGSKA (reference sequence). The CDR3 is 11 amino acids. CDR3 residues: CSARGKNIQYF. In DNA form, the CDR3 reads TGCAGTGCTAGAGGCAAAAACATTCAGTACTTC.

The chain couples TRBV10-3 to TRBJ2-1, with 8 bases lining up with TRBD1. The length of the CDR3 is 13 residues. The J segment lost 11 bases and the V segment lost 2 bases, leaving 5 bases of the junction unmatched. Germline V gives CDR1 ENHRY, CDR2 SYGVKD. In nucleotides, the CDR3 is TGTGCCATCAGTGAGGTGGGGGACAGGCAGCAGTTCTTC. It translates to CAISEVGDRQQFF.

The chain is built from TRBV30 and TRBJ2-3, with D tentatively TRBD1 (5 bases). V dropped 5 bases and J dropped 0 bases, with 6 bases sitting between them. The length of the CDR3 is 12 residues. Germline V gives CDR1 GTSNPN, CDR2 SVGIG (reference sequence). CDR3 protein: CAWDRSTDTQYF. DNA of the CDR3: TGTGCCTGGGACAGAAGCACAGATACGCAGTATTTT.